These 15 T cell receptor beta chains came from one sample sequenced in a study of low-dose radiotherapy and immunotherapy resistance in tumors. cDNA synthesis used a TRAV/TRBV-specific primer set for both chains. TCR amplification ran approximately 22 PCR cycles using constant-region and V-primer adapter primers. TCRdb re-called the reads through MiXCR, storing one row per CDR3 protein. This sample yields 100,000 or so distinct CDR3 sequences, of which less than 25% are seen a single time; roughly 4.3% belongs to the top ten. The time point: after trial treatment. Specified treatment: LDRT plus nivolumab, ipilimumab, low-dose cyclophosphamide and aspirin (RACIN trial). This specimen was PBMCs, taken after low-dose radiotherapy plus immunotherapy. The receptors derive from a male donor with prostate cancer.

This clonotype was seen repeatedly, ten times or more. The CDR3 region is CASSPKLGGETQYF. For the CDR3, the DNA is TGTGCCAGCAGCCCGAAACTTGGCGGAGAGACCCAGTACTTC. The rearrangement joins TRBV4-2 to TRBJ2-5; no reliable D call. Germline CDR1 LGHNA, CDR2 YNFKEQ. V shed 4 bases and J shed 4 bases, with 13 bases lying between them. CDR3 length equals 14 residues.

A few counts support this clonotype. This rearrangement joins TRBV27 to TRBJ2-3; TRBD1 agrees at 7 bases. CDR1 and CDR2 from the germline V gene are MNHEY and SMNVEV (reference sequence). The CDR3 extends over 13 amino acids. The V and J ends lost 10 bases and 4 bases, in that order; junction bases with no gene match: 8. CDR3 sequence reads: CAISEGAADTQYF. Here the CDR3 DNA reads TGTGCCATTTCTGAGGGGGCGGCAGATACGCAGTATTTT.

As for this clonotype: A far larger clone is just one base off, so this is likely a read error. The genes are TRBV12-3 or TRBV12-4 and TRBJ2-1, with 15 bases identical to TRBD2. Trimming at V came to 1 base and at J to 13 bases, leaving 11 bases not matched to a gene. CDR3 length: 17 residues. The CDR3 reads CASSLGTSGGAGKTQFF. As DNA, the CDR3 is TGTGCCAGCAGTTTAGGGACTAGCGGGGGGGCCGGAAAGACCCAGTTCTTC.

This clonotype was detected ten times or more. The chain carries TRBV12-5 and TRBJ2-6; 8 nucleotides line up with TRBD2. CDR3 size: 15 residues. The germline V gene encodes CDR1 LGHNT and CDR2 FRNRAP. V was clipped by 3 bases and J by 2 bases; unmatched bases: 0. CDR3 amino acids: CASGFGGAGANVLTF. The CDR3 nucleotides are TGTGCTAGTGGTTTCGGGGGGGCTGGGGCCAACGTCCTGACTTTC.

For this clonotype: Compared with germline, one end of the junction differs, possibly owing to a read error. The J gene is TRBJ2-1, the V gene TRBV12-3 or TRBV12-4; D possibly corresponds to TRBD2 (6 bases). This CDR3 region has 12 residues. The CDR3 reads CVSSALANEQFF. CDR3 nucleotide sequence: TGCGTCAGCAGCGCACTAGCAAATGAGCAGTTCTTC.

As to this clonotype: The DNA is omitted, as the CDR3 cannot be located on it reliably, and the CDR3 follows TCRdb's listing. The chain recombines TRBV6-2 or TRBV6-3 with TRBJ2-2. Including both end residues, the CDR3 is 14 amino acids long. Per the germline V gene, CDR1 is MNHEY and CDR2 is SVGEGT. The CDR3 reads CASRPYNTGELFFF.

This clonotype was counted many times. The CDR3 protein is CASSSSGRSNQPQHF. The CDR3 DNA reads TGTGCCAGCAGTTCTTCCGGGAGGAGCAATCAGCCCCAGCATTTT. This sequence joins TRBV12-3 or TRBV12-4 and TRBJ1-5; D not certain. The length of the CDR3 is 15 residues. V lost 4 bases and J 1 base, leaving 11 bases between the germline ends.

This clonotype was detected many times. The chain has TRBV29-1 and TRBJ2-3; D may be TRBD1 or TRBD2 (5 bases each). CDR1 SQVTM and CDR2 ANQGSEA come from the germline V gene. The CDR3 has 13 amino acids. Trimming stripped 7 bases from V and 4 bases from J, with 15 bases between. The CDR3 bases are TGCAGCGGTTCGGGGCGTCTCGCAGATACGCAGTATTTT. It codes for CSGSGRLADTQYF.

The table lists this clonotype with many counts. The CDR3 loop is CSAGTGAQNTGELFF. CDR3 DNA: TGCAGTGCTGGAACAGGGGCTCAGAACACCGGGGAGCTGTTTTTT. The chain links TRBV20-1 to TRBJ2-2; 7 bases are a match to TRBD1. Per the germline V gene, CDR1 is DFQATT and CDR2 is SNEGSKA (reference sequence). The V segment lost 5 bases and the J segment 1 base; nucleotides outside the gene matches: 7. This CDR3 spans 15 amino acids.

Many counts were recorded for this clonotype. The J gene is TRBJ2-1, the V gene TRBV5-1; 8 bases fit TRBD1. The V and J ends lost 4 bases and 1 base, in that order; junction bases with no gene match: 4. Per the germline V gene, CDR1 is SGHRS and CDR2 is YFSETQ. The CDR3 has 15 amino acids. CDR3 protein: CASSPGQGSYNEQFF. In DNA, the CDR3 is TGCGCCAGCAGCCCCGGACAGGGTTCCTACAATGAGCAGTTCTTC.

This clonotype has ten or more counts. This sequence joins TRBV2 and TRBJ1-5; D is ambiguous. This CDR3 contains 12 residues. Trimming took 7 bases from V and 3 from J, leaving 7 bases between them. Per germline, CDR1 SNHLY and CDR2 FYNNEI. CDR3 coding DNA: TGTGCCAGCAACACCCCCAATCAGCCCCAGCATTTT. This gives the protein CASNTPNQPQHF.

This clonotype was recorded at least ten times. The CDR3 DNA is TGCAGTGCTAGAGGCGGGGGGGCGTCCTACAATGAGCAGTTCTTC. This translates into CSARGGGASYNEQFF. This chain connects TRBV20-1 to TRBJ2-1; TRBD2 matches 9 bases. Germline CDR1 is DFQATT and CDR2 is SNEGSKA (reference sequence). This CDR3 spans 15 amino acids. V dropped 1 base and J dropped 1; count of bases not matched to a gene: 2.

This clonotype was detected a few times. The V gene is TRBV12-3 or TRBV12-4, the J gene TRBJ2-7, with D tentatively TRBD1 (6 bases). The CDR3 has 14 amino acids. V was cut by 5 bases and J by 3 bases, with 14 bases left in between. This CDR3 is CASSPRTAIYEQYF. DNA for the CDR3: TGTGCCAGCAGTCCTCGGACAGCAATCTACGAGCAGTACTTC.

The sample holds many counts of this clonotype. The CDR3 DNA reads as TGTGCCAGCAGTTGGGGGCGAGGGTACAATGAGCAGTTCTTC. Translated, it gives CASSWGRGYNEQFF. The gene calls are TRBV27 and TRBJ2-1, with a tentative D call TRBD1 (6 bases). The V gene's germline CDR1 is MNHEY and CDR2 SMNVEV (reference sequence). Trimming cost V 4 bases and J 4 bases, with 11 bases left between them. This CDR3 has 14 amino acids.

In its sample, this clonotype was seen many times. This chain uses TRBV6-6 with TRBJ2-5; D is uncertain. This CDR3 comprises 10 residues. CDR1 and CDR2 (germline): MNHNY, SVGAGI (reference sequence). V lost 8 bases and J lost 4, with 5 bases in between. CDR3 region: CASESETQYF. CDR3 DNA sequence: TGTGCCAGCGAATCAGAGACCCAGTACTTC.